Following are 13 T cell receptor beta chains from one sample sequenced in a study of CD8 T cells in ankylosing spondylitis. Regarding the study as a whole: Seemingly characteristic of ankylosing spondylitis blood was a TCR beta motif consisting of about 8 highly homologous variants.

Their antigens remain unidentified. Via MiXCR, TCRdb re-called the 5' RACE reads, giving one row per CDR3 protein. The table records roughly 370,000 distinct CDR3 sequences, approximately 20% of them present only once. What was sequenced was blood, either unsorted or a sorted T cell fraction (not recorded which). The receptors here all came from a male donor with ankylosing spondylitis.

This clonotype was picked up a small number of times. The chain joins TRBV20-1 to TRBJ1-4; D call uncertain. This CDR3 comprises 15 residues. V dropped 0 bases and J dropped 1 base, with 9 bases sitting between them. The germline gives CDR1 DFQATT, CDR2 SNEGSKA (reference sequence). CDR3 amino acids: CSARDPGLTNEKLFF. CDR3 nucleotide sequence: TGCAGTGCTAGAGATCCGGGGTTAACTAATGAAAAACTGTTTTTT.

A few counts support this clonotype. Here the CDR3 DNA reads TGTGCCAGCAAGGGGGCGGGACGGAGCTCCTACAATGAGCAGTTCTTC. Protein: CASKGAGRSSYNEQFF. The V call is TRBV6-2 or TRBV6-3, the J call TRBJ2-1; a possible D gene is TRBD1 (7 bases). The CDR3 sequence is 16 residues long. The V end was cut by 7 bases, the J end by 0 bases, with 16 bases between. Germline V gives CDR1 MNHEY, CDR2 SVGEGT.

The gene calls are TRBV24-1 and TRBJ2-6; 7 bases line up with TRBD2. In germline, CDR1 is KGHDR, CDR2 SFDVKD. CDR3 size: 20 residues. The V and J ends lost 3 bases and 0 bases, in that order; junction bases with no gene match: 13. The CDR3 DNA reads TGTGCCACCAGTGATCCGGGACTACCTCCTAGCCACTCTGGGGCCAACGTCCTGACTTTC. Protein: CATSDPGLPPSHSGANVLTF.

There are a few counts of this clonotype. This rearrangement joins TRBV2 to TRBJ2-6, with 9 bases identical to TRBD1. CDR1 SNHLY and CDR2 FYNNEI come from the germline V gene. CDR3 size: 15 residues. The V segment lost 4 bases and the J segment 4 bases; nucleotides outside the gene matches: 2. In nucleotides, the CDR3 is TGTGCCAGCAGTGGGGACAGGGTCGGGGCCAACGTCCTGACTTTC. As protein: CASSGDRVGANVLTF. Full variable domain (missing parts from reference TRBV2 and TRBJ2-6): EPEVTQTPSHQVTQMGQEVILRCVPISNHLYFYWYRQILGQKVEFLVSFYNNEISEKSEIFDDQFSVERPDGSNFTLKIRSTKLEDSAMYFCASSGDRVGANVLTFGAGSRLTVL.

The genes are TRBV4-3 and TRBJ1-2; no clear D. The CDR3 covers 13 residues. V lost 4 bases to trimming and J lost 5 bases, with 11 bases between them. The germline CDR1 and CDR2 sequences are LGHNA and YSLEER. CDR3 sequence (DNA): TGCGCCAGCAGCCCGGGTGGTAAATATGGCTACACCTTC. It yields the protein CASSPGGKYGYTF.

V usage is TRBV7-6 and J usage is TRBJ2-7; tentatively, D is TRBD1 (5 bases). This CDR3 spans 13 amino acids. Between the trimmed V and J ends, which lost 5 bases and 2 bases, there was a span of 10 bases. Germline lookup yields CDR1 SGHVS and CDR2 FNYEAQ. CDR3 sequence (DNA): TGTGCCAGCAGCCCGGCAGGGACCTACGAGCAGTACTTC. It translates to CASSPAGTYEQYF.

As DNA, the CDR3 is TGTGCCAGCAAGACAGGGCCCGGGGAGCTGTTTTTT. Amino acid sequence: CASKTGPGELFF. The chain links TRBV27 to TRBJ2-2, with 7 bases identical to TRBD1. Looked up from germline, CDR1 is MNHEY and CDR2 is SMNVEV (reference sequence). Trimming took 7 bases from V and 6 from J; bases not matched to a gene: 2. CDR3 length: 12 amino acids.

The chain couples TRBV7-3 to TRBJ2-2; no firm D call. Germline CDR1 reads SGHTA; CDR2 reads FQGTGA. Trimming pared 5 bases from V and 2 bases from J, leaving 12 bases between. CDR3 length: 15 amino acids. CDR3: CASSQVGPNTGELFF. In nucleotides, the CDR3 is TGTGCCAGCAGCCAAGTCGGGCCTAACACCGGGGAGCTGTTTTTT.

V usage is TRBV6-2 or TRBV6-3 and J usage is TRBJ2-1, with a possible D match to TRBD2 (6 bases). CDR1 MNHEY and CDR2 SVGEGT come from the germline V gene. This CDR3 comprises 13 residues. Trimming shortened V by 5 bases and J by 4 bases, and 9 bases separated the two germline ends. DNA for the CDR3: TGTGCCAGCAGTCCGCTAGCGTACAATGAGCAGTTCTTC. Translation gives CASSPLAYNEQFF.

The genes are TRBV28 and TRBJ1-5; D is ambiguous. The V and J ends lost 1 base and 3 bases respectively, with 10 bases between them. This CDR3 contains 15 residues. Germline-derived CDR1 and CDR2 are MDHEN and SYDVKM. The CDR3 sequence is CASSLYATVNQPQHF. The CDR3 DNA follows: TGTGCCAGCAGTTTATACGCTACAGTCAATCAGCCCCAGCATTTT.

The chain is built from TRBV19 and TRBJ2-5; 10 bases agree with TRBD1. V was clipped by 3 bases and J by 4 bases; unmatched bases: 8. There are 16 residues in the CDR3. Germline V CDR1 and CDR2: LNHDA, SQIVND (reference sequence). The CDR3 region has the DNA TGTGCCAGTAGTATGGAGAGGGACAGGGGAGGAGAGACCCAGTACTTC. It codes for CASSMERDRGGETQYF.

The chain recombines TRBV5-1 with TRBJ1-4; D is possibly TRBD1 (5 bases). Germline CDR1 SGHRS, CDR2 YFSETQ. V shed 4 bases and J shed 3 bases, with 13 bases lying between them. This CDR3 comprises 15 residues. The CDR3 loop is CASSELQGANEKLFF. DNA for the CDR3: TGCGCCAGCAGCGAGCTCCAGGGAGCTAATGAAAAACTGTTTTTT.

The rearrangement uses TRBV9 and TRBJ2-3, with D possibly TRBD2 on 5 matching bases. Trimming cost V 4 bases and J 0 bases, with 12 bases left between them. Germline values: CDR1 SGDLS, CDR2 YYNGEE. This CDR3 has 15 residues. CDR3 DNA: TGTGCCAGCAGCCCCGGGGTTTATAGCACAGATACGCAGTATTTT. Translation: CASSPGVYSTDTQYF.